The T cell receptor (beta chain) described here comes from a study of PD-L1 blockade in urothelial cancer. In the study overall: Prior chemotherapy regimens per patient numbered 0 to 3. Blood gave a median about 150,000 T cells.

Using immunoSEQ multiplex PCR, the repertoire was profiled, and TCRdb retains in-frame clones only, with some absent. The table has 90,000 or so clones, almost 90% seen once. The length of the CDR3 is 14 residues. Germline values: CDR1 MNHNS, CDR2 SASEGT. V gave up 8 bases and J gave up 11 bases; unmatched junction bases: 17. Time point: pretreatment peripheral blood. Per patient, between 1 and 8 samples were collected at pretreatment and on-treatment time points. The chain has TRBV6-1 and TRBJ1-1, with 7 bases that match TRBD1. The material was PBMCs, obtained around atezolizumab (anti-PD-L1) treatment. The sequence was collected from a man between 60 and 75 years old with urothelial cancer. DNA for the CDR3: TGTGCCAGCTCCGTGGGACGGACAGGCCAACGGGCTTTCTTT. This codes for CASSVGRTGQRAFF.